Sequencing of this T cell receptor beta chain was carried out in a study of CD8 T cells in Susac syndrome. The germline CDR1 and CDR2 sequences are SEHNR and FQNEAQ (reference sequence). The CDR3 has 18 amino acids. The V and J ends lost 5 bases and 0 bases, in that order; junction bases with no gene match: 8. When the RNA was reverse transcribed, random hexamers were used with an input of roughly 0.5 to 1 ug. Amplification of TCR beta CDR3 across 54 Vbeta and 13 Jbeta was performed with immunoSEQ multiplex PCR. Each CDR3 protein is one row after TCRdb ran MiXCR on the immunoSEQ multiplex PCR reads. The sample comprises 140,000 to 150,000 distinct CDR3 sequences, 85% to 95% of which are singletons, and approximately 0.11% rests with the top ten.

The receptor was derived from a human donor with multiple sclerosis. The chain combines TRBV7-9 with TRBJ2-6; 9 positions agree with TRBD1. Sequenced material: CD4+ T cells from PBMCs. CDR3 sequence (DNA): TGTGCCAGCAGCCCCACCGGGACAGGGCGCTCTGGGGCCAACGTCCTGACTTTC. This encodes CASSPTGTGRSGANVLTF.